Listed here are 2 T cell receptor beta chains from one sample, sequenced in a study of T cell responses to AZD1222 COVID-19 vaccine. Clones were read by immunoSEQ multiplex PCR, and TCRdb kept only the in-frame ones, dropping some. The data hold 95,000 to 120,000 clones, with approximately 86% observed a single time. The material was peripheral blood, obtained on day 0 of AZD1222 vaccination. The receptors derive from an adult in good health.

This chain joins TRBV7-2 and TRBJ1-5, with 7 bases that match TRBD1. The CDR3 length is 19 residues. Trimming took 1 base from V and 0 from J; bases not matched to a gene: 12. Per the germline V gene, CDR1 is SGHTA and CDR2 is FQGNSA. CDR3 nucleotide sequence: TGTGCCAGCAGCTTAGGATCCGGGACAGCAAGCTATAGCAATCAGCCCCAGCATTTT. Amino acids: CASSLGSGTASYSNQPQHF. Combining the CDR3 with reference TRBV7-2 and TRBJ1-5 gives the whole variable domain GAGVSQSPSNKVTEKGKDVELRCDPISGHTALYWYRQSLGQGLEFLIYFQGNSAPDKSGLPSDRFSAERTGGSVSTLTIQRTQQEDSAVYLCASSLGSGTASYSNQPQHFGDGTRLSIL.

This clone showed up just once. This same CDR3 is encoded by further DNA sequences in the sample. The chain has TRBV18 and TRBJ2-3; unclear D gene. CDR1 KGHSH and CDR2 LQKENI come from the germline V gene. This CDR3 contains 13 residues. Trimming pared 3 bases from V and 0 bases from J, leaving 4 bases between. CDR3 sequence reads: CASSPPSTDTQYF. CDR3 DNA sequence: TGTGCCAGCTCACCCCCTAGCACAGATACGCAGTATTTT.